This TCR beta chain was sequenced in a study of cytomegalovirus exposure and HLA in healthy donors. About the research overall: The early release's HLA-typed donors yielded about 85 million unique TCRs.

PCR employed 60 Vbeta and 13 Jbeta primers. Clones were read by immunoSEQ multiplex PCR, and TCRdb kept only the in-frame ones, dropping some. The sample shows more than 45,000 clones, 70% of them seen only once. Looked up from germline, CDR1 is MNHEY and CDR2 is SMNVEV (reference sequence). V was pared by 0 bases and J by 0 bases, with 15 bases between. This CDR3 is 17 amino acids long. This sequence was found in a woman aged 55-70 years in good health and CMV-seropositive. The sequenced sample consisted of PBMCs. The rearrangement uses TRBV27 and TRBJ2-7, with a weak D call TRBD1 (6 bases). The CDR3 reads CASSLSRPGTYSYEQYF. The CDR3 bases are TGTGCCAGCAGTTTATCTCGCCCCGGGACATACTCCTACGAGCAGTACTTC.